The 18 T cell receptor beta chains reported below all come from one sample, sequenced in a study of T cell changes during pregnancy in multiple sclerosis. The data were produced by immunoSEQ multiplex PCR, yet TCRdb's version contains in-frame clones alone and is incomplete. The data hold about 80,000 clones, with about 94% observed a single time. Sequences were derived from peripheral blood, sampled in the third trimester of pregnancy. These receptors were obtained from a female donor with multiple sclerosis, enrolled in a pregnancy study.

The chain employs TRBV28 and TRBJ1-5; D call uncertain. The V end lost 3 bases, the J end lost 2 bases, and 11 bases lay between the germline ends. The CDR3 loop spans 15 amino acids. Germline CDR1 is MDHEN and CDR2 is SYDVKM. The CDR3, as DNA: TGTGCCAGCAGTTTCACATTTCTCCGCAATCAGCCCCAGCATTTT. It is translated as CASSFTFLRNQPQHF.

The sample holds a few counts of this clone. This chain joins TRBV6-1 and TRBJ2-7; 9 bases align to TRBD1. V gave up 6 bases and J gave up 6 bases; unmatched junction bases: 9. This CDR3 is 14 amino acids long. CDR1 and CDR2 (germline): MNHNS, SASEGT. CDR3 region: CASRVGTGSAEQYF. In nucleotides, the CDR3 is TGTGCCAGCAGGGTCGGGACAGGGTCGGCCGAGCAGTACTTC.

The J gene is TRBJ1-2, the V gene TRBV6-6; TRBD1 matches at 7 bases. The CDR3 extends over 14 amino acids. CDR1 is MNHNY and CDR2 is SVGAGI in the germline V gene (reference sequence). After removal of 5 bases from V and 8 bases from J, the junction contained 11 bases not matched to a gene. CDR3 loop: CASSVYRGGDGYTF. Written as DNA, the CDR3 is TGTGCCAGCAGTGTCTACAGGGGCGGGGACGGCTACACCTTC.

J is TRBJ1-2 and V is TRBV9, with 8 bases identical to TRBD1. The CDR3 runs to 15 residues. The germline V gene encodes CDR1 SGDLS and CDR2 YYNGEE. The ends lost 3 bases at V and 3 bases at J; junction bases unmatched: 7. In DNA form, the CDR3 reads TGTGCCAGCAGCGCACCCTCAGGGGGCCACTATGGCTACACCTTC. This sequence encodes CASSAPSGGHYGYTF.

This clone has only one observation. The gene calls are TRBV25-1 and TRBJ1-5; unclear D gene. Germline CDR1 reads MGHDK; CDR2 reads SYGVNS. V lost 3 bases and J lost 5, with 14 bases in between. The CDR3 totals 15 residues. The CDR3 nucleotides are TGTGCCAGCAGTGAGGGTGGGAGGTACGATCAGCCCCAGCATTTT. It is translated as CASSEGGRYDQPQHF.

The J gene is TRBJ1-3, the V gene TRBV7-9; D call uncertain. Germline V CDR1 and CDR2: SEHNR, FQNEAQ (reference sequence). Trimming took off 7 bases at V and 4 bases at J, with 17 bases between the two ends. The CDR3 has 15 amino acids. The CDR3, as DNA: TGTGCCAGCAAACCGCCGTATAGACTCGGAAACACCATATATTTT. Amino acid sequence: CASKPPYRLGNTIYF.

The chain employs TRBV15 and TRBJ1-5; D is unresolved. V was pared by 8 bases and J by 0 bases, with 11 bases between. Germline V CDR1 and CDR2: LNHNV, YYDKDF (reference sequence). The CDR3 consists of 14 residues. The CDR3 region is CATENEYSNQPQHF. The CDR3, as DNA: TGTGCCACCGAGAATGAATATAGCAATCAGCCCCAGCATTTT.

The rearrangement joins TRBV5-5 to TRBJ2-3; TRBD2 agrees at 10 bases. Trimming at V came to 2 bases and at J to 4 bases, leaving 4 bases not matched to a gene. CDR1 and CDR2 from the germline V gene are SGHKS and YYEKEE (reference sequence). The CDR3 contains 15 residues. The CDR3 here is CASSLIAGGADTQYF. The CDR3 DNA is TGTGCCAGCAGCTTAATAGCGGGGGGCGCAGATACGCAGTATTTT.

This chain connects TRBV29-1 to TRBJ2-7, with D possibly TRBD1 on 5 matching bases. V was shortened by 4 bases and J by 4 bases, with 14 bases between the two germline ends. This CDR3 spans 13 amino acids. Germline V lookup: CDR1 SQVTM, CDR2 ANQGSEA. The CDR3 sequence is CSVVGASGYEQYF. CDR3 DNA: TGCAGCGTTGTAGGGGCCTCGGGTTACGAGCAGTACTTC.

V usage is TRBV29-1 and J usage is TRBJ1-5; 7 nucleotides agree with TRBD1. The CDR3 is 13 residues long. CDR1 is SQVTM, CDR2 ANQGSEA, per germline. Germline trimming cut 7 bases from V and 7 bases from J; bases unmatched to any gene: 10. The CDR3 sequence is CSALNRGQQPQHF. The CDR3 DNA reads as TGCAGCGCCCTGAACAGGGGACAACAGCCCCAGCATTTT.

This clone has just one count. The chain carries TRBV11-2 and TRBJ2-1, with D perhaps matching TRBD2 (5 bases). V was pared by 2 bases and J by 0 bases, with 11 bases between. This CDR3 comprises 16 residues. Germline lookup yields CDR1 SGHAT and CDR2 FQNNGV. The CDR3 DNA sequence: TGTGCCAGCAGCTTACGAAGGGAGAGCTCCTACAATGAGCAGTTCTTC. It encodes CASSLRRESSYNEQFF.

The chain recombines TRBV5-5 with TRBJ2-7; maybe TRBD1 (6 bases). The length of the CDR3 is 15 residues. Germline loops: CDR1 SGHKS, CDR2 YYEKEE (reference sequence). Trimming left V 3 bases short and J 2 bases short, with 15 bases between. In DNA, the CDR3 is TGTGCCAGCAGCTCGGGACATTCTAGCACCTACGAGCAGTACTTC. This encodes CASSSGHSSTYEQYF. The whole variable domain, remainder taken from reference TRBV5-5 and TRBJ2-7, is DAGVTQSPTHLIKTRGQQVTLRCSPISGHKSVSWYQQVLGQGPQFIFQYYEKEERGRGNFPDRFSARQFPNYSSELNVNALLLGDSALYLCASSSGHSSTYEQYFGPGTRLTVT.

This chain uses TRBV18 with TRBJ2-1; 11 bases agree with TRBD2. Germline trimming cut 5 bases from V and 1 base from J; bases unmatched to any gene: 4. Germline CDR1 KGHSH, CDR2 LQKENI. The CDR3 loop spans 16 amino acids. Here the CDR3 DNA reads TGTGCCAGCTCATCCGGGACTAGCGGATCCTACAATGAGCAGTTCTTC. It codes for CASSSGTSGSYNEQFF.

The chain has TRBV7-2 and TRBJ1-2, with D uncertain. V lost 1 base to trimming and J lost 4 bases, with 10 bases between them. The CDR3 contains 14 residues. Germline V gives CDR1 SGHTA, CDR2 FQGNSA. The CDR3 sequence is CASSLDPDSYGYTF. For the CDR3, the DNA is TGTGCCAGCAGCTTAGATCCGGACTCCTATGGCTACACCTTC.

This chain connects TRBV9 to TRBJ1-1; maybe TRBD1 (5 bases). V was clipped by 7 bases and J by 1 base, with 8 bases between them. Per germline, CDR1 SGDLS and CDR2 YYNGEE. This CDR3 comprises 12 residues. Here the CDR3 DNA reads TGTGCCAGCGGGGGGGGGAACACTGAAGCTTTCTTT. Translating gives CASGGGNTEAFF. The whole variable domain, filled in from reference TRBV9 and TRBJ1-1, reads DSGVTQTPKHLITATGQRVTLRCSPRSGDLSVYWYQQSLDQGLQFLIQYYNGEERAKGNILERFSAQQFPDLHSELNLSSLELGDSALYFCASGGGNTEAFFGQGTRLTVV.

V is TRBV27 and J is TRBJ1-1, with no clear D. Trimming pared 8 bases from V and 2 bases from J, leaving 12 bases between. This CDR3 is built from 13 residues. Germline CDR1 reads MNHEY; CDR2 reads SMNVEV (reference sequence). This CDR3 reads CASGWVGNTEAFF. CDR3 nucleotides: TGTGCCAGCGGGTGGGTGGGCAACACTGAAGCTTTCTTT.

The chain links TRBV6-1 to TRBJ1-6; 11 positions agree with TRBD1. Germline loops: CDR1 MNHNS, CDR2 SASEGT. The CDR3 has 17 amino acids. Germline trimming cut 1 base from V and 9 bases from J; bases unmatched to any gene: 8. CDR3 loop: CASSEGGTGGESSPLHF. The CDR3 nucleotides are TGTGCCAGCAGTGAAGGGGGGACAGGGGGGGAAAGTTCACCCCTCCACTTT.

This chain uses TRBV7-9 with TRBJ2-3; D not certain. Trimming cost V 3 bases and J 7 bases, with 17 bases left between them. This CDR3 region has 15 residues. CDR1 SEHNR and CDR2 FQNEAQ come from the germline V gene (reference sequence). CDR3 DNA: TGTGCCAGCAGCTTTCCCCTTGTGGCGGAAAATACGCAGTATTTT. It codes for CASSFPLVAENTQYF.